A selection of T cell receptor beta chains follows, all from one sample in a study of siplizumab effects on memory and regulatory T cells. Assay used: immunoSEQ multiplex PCR; TCRdb lists only in-frame clones, some missing. The table shows under 150,000 clones, with approximately 94% occurring only once. The sequenced sample was non-Treg CD4+ T cells sorted from blood. These receptors came from a human donor in good health. CDR3s leave out the opening cysteine and the closing phenylalanine or tryptophan. The order of the fields is V gene, J gene, CDR3 protein.

v_gene: TRBV25-1; j_gene: TRBJ1-2; CDR3aa: ASSERNYGYT
v_gene: TRBV18; j_gene: TRBJ2-7; CDR3aa: ASSPSTYEQY
v_gene: TRBV7-2; j_gene: TRBJ1-4; CDR3aa: ASSLAPPEKLF
v_gene: TRBV14; j_gene: TRBJ2-1; CDR3aa: ASSTYNEQF
v_gene: TRBV7-9; j_gene: TRBJ1-2; CDR3aa: ASSIGQDYGYT
v_gene: TRBV6-7; j_gene: TRBJ2-1; CDR3aa: ASSYSRGSSYNEQF
v_gene: TRBV2; j_gene: TRBJ2-1; CDR3aa: ASAGTGWFSGEQF
v_gene: TRBV2; j_gene: TRBJ2-3; CDR3aa: ASSKRSSTDTQY
v_gene: TRBV27; j_gene: TRBJ1-2; CDR3aa: ASSPGDSYGYT
v_gene: TRBV5-4; j_gene: TRBJ2-5; CDR3aa: ASSMSGQPTTQY
v_gene: TRBV6-5; j_gene: TRBJ2-3; CDR3aa: ASRNLGGDNTQY
v_gene: TRBV7-9; j_gene: TRBJ2-5; CDR3aa: ASSFLSAGEETQY
v_gene: TRBV5-1; j_gene: TRBJ1-1; CDR3aa: ASSLIGNTEAF
v_gene: TRBV6-6; j_gene: TRBJ2-3; CDR3aa: ASSYAAVTSTDTQY
v_gene: TRBV19; j_gene: TRBJ1-1; CDR3aa: ASSIEGSVTEAF
v_gene: TRBV5-1; j_gene: TRBJ2-2; CDR3aa: ASRNDRVDTGELF
v_gene: TRBV12-5; j_gene: TRBJ1-3; CDR3aa: ASAPDTSGNTIY
v_gene: TRBV5-8; j_gene: TRBJ1-5; CDR3aa: ASTFERAAEGPQH
v_gene: TRBV5-1; j_gene: TRBJ2-7; CDR3aa: ASSGGTGGREQY
v_gene: TRBV15; j_gene: TRBJ1-2; CDR3aa: ATSRDQSQAYGYT
v_gene: TRBV4-1; j_gene: TRBJ1-2; CDR3aa: ASSPYGRGLDYYGYT
v_gene: TRBV5-4; j_gene: TRBJ2-7; CDR3aa: ASSLGLAGVSYEQY
v_gene: TRBV9; j_gene: TRBJ2-3; CDR3aa: ASSATGTQIDTQY